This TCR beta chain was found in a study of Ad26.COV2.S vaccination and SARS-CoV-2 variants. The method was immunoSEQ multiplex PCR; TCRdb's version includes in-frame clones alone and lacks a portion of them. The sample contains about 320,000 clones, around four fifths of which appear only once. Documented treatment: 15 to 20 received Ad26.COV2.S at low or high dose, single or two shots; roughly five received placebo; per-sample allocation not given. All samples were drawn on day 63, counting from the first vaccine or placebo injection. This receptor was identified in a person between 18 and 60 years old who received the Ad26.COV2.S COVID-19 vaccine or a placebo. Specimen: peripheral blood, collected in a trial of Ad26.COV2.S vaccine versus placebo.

The CDR3 protein is CASSVGTVGTEAFF. The CDR3 coding sequence is TGTGCCAGCAGTGTCGGGACAGTGGGCACTGAAGCTTTCTTT. The J gene is TRBJ1-1, the V gene TRBV27; 7 bases are shared with TRBD1. There are 14 residues in the CDR3. Germline V gives CDR1 MNHEY, CDR2 SMNVEV (reference sequence). The V gene end was trimmed by 5 bases and the J gene end by 4 bases; junction bases not matched to a gene: 7.